Listed here is a single TCR beta chain. This clonotype was detected only a few times. It lacks a known antigen. There are no base qualities to consult, and no much larger clone falls within one base. The sample's treatment or condition label, in plain terms: in vitro stimulation with specific CMV peptide epitopes to enrich CMV-specific T cells. These reads were obtained on an Illumina HiSeq 1500. Starting from the raw public reads, TCRdb applied fastp trimming at Q25, assembled clones with MiXCR and retained in-frame beta chains. Under each unique CDR3 protein, matching rows form one entry showing the most common genes and DNA. Across this sample there are 750,000 to 900,000 distinct CDR3 sequences, with 25% to 30% seen only once. The ten largest clonotypes hold roughly 14% of the sample. V is cut back by 6 bases and J by 4 bases, with 8 bases in the junction unmatched. Spanning cysteine to phenylalanine, the CDR3 consists of 14 amino acids. The entry retains the CDR3 DNA only, 42 bases that are in frame from base 1.

The sample comes from a study of T cell repertoires in cytomegalovirus infection (dated by TCRdb to the late 2010s). For context, the study as a whole: Alongside well-studied HLA-B-restricted epitopes, the peptide stimulations were aimed at recently identified HLA-C-restricted CMV epitopes, whose presentation resists viral immunomodulation. The HLA type of each donor mattered for the analysis, because public TCR beta signatures pointed to carriage of CMV infection along with the matching HLA type.

Findings and caveats that apply to the study as a whole: The ex vivo response was dominated by HLA-C-restricted CMV-specific TCR beta clonotypes, and the single most frequent clonotype in two of eight donors was supplied by these HLA-C-restricted clonotypes. In both this cohort and an independent cohort of approximately 350 donors, the cumulative frequency of public TCR beta family members distinguished carriers of CMV infection plus the relevant HLA type.

The source was cultured CD8+ T cells from PBMCs, collected from culture after CMV antigen stimulation. The V and J segments used are TRBV12-3 or TRBV12-4 and TRBJ1-1; 7 bases in between match TRBD1. The sequence came from a human donor in good health (CMV status not recorded). Some clones in this sample may be carry-over from other donors' samples. The nucleotide sequence is TGTGCCAGCAGCTCACAGGGGCTGGCCACTGAAGCTTTCTTT. It translates to CASSSQGLATEAFF.